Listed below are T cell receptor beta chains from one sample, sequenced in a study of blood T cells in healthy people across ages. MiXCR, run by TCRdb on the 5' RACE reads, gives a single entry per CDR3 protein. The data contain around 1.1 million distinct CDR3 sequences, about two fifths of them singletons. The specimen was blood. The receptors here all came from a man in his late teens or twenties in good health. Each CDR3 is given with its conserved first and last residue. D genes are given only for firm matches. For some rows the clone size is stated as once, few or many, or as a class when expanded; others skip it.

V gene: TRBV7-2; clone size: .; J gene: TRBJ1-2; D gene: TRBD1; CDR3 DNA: TGTGCCAGCAGCTTAAGAGGGGGCAGGGAAGCTGGCTACACCTTC; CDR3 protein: CASSLRGGREAGYTF
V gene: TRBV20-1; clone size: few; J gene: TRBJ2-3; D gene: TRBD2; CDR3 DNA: TGCAGTGCCGGTCCGGGCGGGAGGGATACGCAGTATTTT; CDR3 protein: CSAGPGGRDTQYF
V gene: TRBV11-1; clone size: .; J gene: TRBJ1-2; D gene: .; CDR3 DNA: TGTGCCAGCAGCGGGTCAACGACGACTAACTATGGCTACACCTTC; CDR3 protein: CASSGSTTTNYGYTF
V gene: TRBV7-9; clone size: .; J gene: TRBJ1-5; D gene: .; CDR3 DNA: TGTGCCAGCAGCCCATCGGCGCTCTATAATCAGCCCCAGCATTTT; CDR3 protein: CASSPSALYNQPQHF
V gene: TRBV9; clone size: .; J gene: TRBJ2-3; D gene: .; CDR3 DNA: TGTGCCAGCAGCGGGGGGACAAGCACAGATACGCAGTATTTT; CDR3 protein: CASSGGTSTDTQYF
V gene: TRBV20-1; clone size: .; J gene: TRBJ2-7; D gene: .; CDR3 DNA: TGCAGTGCTAGTTCCGCGGACTTCGAGCAGTACTTC; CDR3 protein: CSASSADFEQYF
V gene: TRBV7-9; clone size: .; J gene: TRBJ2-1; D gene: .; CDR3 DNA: TGTGCCAGCAGCTCTGCGAGGGCTACCGCCCCCTCCTACAATGAGCAGTTCTTC; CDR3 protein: CASSSARATAPSYNEQFF
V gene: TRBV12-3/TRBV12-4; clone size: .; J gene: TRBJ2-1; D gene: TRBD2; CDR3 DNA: TGTGCCAGCGTAAGACTAGCGGGTGTGGGAGGTGAGCAGTTCTTC; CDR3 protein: CASVRLAGVGGEQFF
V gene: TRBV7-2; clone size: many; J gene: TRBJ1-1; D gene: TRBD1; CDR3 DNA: TGTGCCAGCAGTCGGGACAGGGGCACTGAAGCTTTCTTT; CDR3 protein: CASSRDRGTEAFF
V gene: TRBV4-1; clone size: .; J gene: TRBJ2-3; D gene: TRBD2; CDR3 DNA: TGCGCCAGCAGCCAAGATCCCCCGGGGGGGCCGGCAGATACGCAGTATTTT; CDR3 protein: CASSQDPPGGPADTQYF
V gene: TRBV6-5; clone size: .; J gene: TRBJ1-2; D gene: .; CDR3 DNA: TGTGCCAGCAGTTACTCATCCCGTGACAGTTTAACCTATGGCTACACCTTC; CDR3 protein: CASSYSSRDSLTYGYTF
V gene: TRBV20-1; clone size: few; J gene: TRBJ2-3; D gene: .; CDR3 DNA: TGCAGTGCCATCGGGACTGATCGCACAGATACGCAGTATTTT; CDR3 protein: CSAIGTDRTDTQYF
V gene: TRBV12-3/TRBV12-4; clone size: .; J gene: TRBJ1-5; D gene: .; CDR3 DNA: TGTGCCAGCAGAGACGGACTCAATCAGCCCCAGCATTTT; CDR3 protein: CASRDGLNQPQHF